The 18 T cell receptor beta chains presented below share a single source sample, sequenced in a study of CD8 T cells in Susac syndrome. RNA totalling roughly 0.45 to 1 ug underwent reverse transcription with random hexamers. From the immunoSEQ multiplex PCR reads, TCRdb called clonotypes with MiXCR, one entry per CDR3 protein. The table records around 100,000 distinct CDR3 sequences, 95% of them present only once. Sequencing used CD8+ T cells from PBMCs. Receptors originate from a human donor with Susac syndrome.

The CDR3 bases are TGCGCCAGCAGCCAAGAGGCCTTTCCGGGACAGGTGACCTCTGGGGCCAACGTCCTGACTTTC. The encoded protein is CASSQEAFPGQVTSGANVLTF. The rearrangement joins TRBV4-1 to TRBJ2-6; TRBD1 matches 8 bases. The CDR3 consists of 21 residues. From germline, CDR1 is MGHRA and CDR2 YSYEKL. The trim removed 0 bases at V and 0 bases at J, leaving 13 bases unmatched.

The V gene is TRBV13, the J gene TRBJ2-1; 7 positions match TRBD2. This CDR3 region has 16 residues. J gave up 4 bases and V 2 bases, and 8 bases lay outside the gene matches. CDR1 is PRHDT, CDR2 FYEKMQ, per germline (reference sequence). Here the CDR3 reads CASSLIPARGYNEQFF. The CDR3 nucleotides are TGTGCCAGCAGCTTAATCCCCGCGCGGGGGTACAATGAGCAGTTCTTC.

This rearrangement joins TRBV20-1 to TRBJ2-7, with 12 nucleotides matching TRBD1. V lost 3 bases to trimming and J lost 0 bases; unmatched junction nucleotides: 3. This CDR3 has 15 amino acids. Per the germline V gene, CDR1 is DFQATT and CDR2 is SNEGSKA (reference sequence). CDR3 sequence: CSARGQGADSYEQYF. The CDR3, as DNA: TGCAGTGCTAGGGGACAGGGGGCCGACTCCTACGAGCAGTACTTC.

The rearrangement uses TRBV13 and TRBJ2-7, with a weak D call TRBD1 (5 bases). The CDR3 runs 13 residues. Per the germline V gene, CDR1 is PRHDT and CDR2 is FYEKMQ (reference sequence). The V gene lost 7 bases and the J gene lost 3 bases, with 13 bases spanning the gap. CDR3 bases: TGTGCCAGCAAGGGGAAATACTTCTACGAGCAGTACTTC. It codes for CASKGKYFYEQYF.

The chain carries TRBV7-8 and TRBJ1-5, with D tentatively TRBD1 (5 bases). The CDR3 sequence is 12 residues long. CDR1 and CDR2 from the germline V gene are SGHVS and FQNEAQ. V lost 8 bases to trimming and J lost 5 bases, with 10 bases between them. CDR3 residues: CASGGTDQPQHF. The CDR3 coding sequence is TGTGCCAGCGGGGGGACGGATCAGCCCCAGCATTTT.

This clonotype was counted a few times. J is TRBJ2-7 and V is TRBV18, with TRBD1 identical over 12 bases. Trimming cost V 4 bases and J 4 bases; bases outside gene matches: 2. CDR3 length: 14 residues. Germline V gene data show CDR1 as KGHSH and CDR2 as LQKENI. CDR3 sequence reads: CASSQGQGAYEQYF. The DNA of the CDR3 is TGTGCCAGCTCACAGGGACAGGGGGCTTACGAGCAGTACTTC.

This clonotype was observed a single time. CDR3 nucleotides: TGCGCCAGCAGCTTGGTCGTCGGGGAGACCCAGTACTTC. It codes for CASSLVVGETQYF. The V call is TRBV5-1, the J call TRBJ2-5; D is uncertain. Germline V gives CDR1 SGHRS, CDR2 YFSETQ. The ends were cut back, 0 bases at V and 5 bases at J, with 8 bases in the middle. This CDR3 contains 13 residues.

In nucleotides, the CDR3 is TGTGCCAGCAGTTCCCACCGGGGGGATACGCAGTATTTT. It encodes CASSSHRGDTQYF. The chain carries TRBV6-6 and TRBJ2-3, with D perhaps TRBD2 (6 bases). This CDR3 is 13 amino acids long. Germline V gives CDR1 MNHNY, CDR2 SVGAGI (reference sequence). Trimming pared 4 bases from V and 6 bases from J, leaving 11 bases between.

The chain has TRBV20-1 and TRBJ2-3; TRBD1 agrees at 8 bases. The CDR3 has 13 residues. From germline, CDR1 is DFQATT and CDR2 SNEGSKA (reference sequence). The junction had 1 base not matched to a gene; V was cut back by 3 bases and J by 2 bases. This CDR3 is CSARDRVTDTQYF. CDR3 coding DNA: TGCAGTGCTAGGGACAGGGTCACAGATACGCAGTATTTT.

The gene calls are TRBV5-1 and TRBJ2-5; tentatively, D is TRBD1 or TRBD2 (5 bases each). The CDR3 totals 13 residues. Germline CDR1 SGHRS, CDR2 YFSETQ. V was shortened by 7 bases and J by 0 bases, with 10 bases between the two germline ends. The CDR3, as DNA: TGCGCCAGCGGGGACGGGAACCAAGAGACCCAGTACTTC. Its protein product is CASGDGNQETQYF. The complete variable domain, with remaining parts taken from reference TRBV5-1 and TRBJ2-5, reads KAGVTQTPRYLIKTRGQQVTLSCSPISGHRSVSWYQQTPGQGLQFLFEYFSETQRNKGNFPGRFSGRQFSNSRSEMNVSTLELGDSALYLCASGDGNQETQYFGPGTRLLVL.

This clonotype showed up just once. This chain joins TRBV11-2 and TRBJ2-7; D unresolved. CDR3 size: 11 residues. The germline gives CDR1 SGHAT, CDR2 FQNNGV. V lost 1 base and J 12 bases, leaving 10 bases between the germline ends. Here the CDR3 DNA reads TGTGCCAGCAGCTTAGGCCGGGTTTTGTACTTC. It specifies CASSLGRVLYF.

The CDR3 sequence: CASSAFGVPQETQYF. CDR3 bases: TGTGCCAGCAGCGCCTTCGGGGTCCCACAAGAGACCCAGTACTTC. The chain couples TRBV9 to TRBJ2-5, with a weak D call TRBD2 (5 bases). Trimming left V 3 bases short and J 2 bases short, with 14 bases between. The germline CDR1 and CDR2 sequences are SGDLS and YYNGEE. There are 15 residues in the CDR3.

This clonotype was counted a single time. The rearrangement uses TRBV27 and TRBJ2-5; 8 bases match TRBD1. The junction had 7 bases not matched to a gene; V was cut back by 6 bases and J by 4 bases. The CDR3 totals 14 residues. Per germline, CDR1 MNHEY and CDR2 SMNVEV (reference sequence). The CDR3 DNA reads TGTGCCAGCAGCCTTATAACAGGGGGAGAGACCCAGTACTTC. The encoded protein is CASSLITGGETQYF.

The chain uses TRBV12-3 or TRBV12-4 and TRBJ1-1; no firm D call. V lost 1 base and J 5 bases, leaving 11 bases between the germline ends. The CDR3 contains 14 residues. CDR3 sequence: CASSLDSLTTEAFF. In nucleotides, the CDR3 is TGTGCCAGCAGTTTAGACTCTTTAACGACTGAAGCTTTCTTT.

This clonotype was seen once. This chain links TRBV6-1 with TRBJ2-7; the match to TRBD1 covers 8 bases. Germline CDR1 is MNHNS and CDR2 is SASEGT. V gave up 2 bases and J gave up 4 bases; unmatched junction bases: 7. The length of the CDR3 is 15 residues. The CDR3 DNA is TGTGCCAGCAGTGAAAAGTCAGGGGGCGGTTACGAGCAGTACTTC. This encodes CASSEKSGGGYEQYF.

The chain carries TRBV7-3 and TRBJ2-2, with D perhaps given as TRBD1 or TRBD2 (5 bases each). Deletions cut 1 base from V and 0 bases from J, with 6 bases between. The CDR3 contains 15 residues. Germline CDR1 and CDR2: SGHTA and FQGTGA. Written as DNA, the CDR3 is TGTGCCAGCAGCTTAAGGGGGTCGAACACCGGGGAGCTGTTTTTT. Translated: CASSLRGSNTGELFF.

The CDR3 DNA follows: TGTGCCAGCATGGTTAGCGGGTCACCGGTAGCCGGGGAGCTGTTTTTT. Amino acid sequence: CASMVSGSPVAGELFF. The chain employs TRBV28 and TRBJ2-2; 7 nucleotides match TRBD2. The germline gives CDR1 MDHEN, CDR2 SYDVKM. The CDR3 is 16 amino acids. V was pared by 7 bases and J by 6 bases, with 14 bases of the junction left unmatched. Full variable domain (remainder filled in from reference TRBV28 and TRBJ2-2): DVKVTQSSRYLVKRTGEKVFLECVQDMDHENMFWYRQDPGLGLRLIYFSYDVKMKEKGDIPEGYSVSREKKERFSLILESASTNQTSMYLCASMVSGSPVAGELFFGEGSRLTVL.

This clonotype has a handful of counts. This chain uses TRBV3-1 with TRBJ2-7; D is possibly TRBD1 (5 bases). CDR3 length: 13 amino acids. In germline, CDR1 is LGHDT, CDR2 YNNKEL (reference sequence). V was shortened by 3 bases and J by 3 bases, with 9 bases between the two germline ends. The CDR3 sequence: CASSQGPSYEQYF. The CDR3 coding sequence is TGTGCCAGCAGCCAGGGGCCCAGCTACGAGCAGTACTTC.